These T cell receptor beta chains were read from a single sample in a study of neurological immune-mediated disorders. TCRdb independently ran MiXCR on the 5' RACE reads; one entry per CDR3 protein. This sample carries 18,000 or so distinct CDR3 sequences, about 15% of them seen once, and the ten largest clones take 6.5% to 9%. The specimen sequenced was CD4+ T cells from blood. The receptors come from a woman between 55 and 75 years old with HTLV-1-associated myelopathy (HAM/TSP). The CDR3 runs from the conserved cysteine through the conserved F or W. A D gene is named only where the DNA matches it firmly. The size field is filled for only some rows; it gives once, few, many or a size class.

v_call,d_call,cdr3_length,clone_size,j_call,cdr3_aa,cdr3_nt
TRBV10-3,TRBD1,14,many,TRBJ1-5,CAISTQGGNQPQHF,TGTGCCATCAGTACACAGGGGGGGAATCAGCCCCAGCATTTT
TRBV6-2/TRBV6-3,TRBD1,12,medium-sized,TRBJ1-1,CATDRGDTEAFF,TGTGCCACCGACAGGGGGGATACTGAAGCTTTCTTT
TRBV20-1,.,18,.,TRBJ2-2,CSAIVPLSGNPNTGELFF,TGCAGTGCTATAGTACCCCTGTCAGGGAATCCTAACACCGGGGAGCTGTTTTTT
TRBV5-1,TRBD1,17,many,TRBJ2-2,CASSHRDRSPNTGELFF,TGCGCCAGCAGCCACCGGGACAGGTCTCCGAACACCGGGGAGCTGTTTTTT
TRBV24-1,TRBD2,16,many,TRBJ2-1,CATSDELAGEVNEQFF,TGTGCCACCAGTGACGAATTAGCGGGGGAGGTCAATGAGCAGTTCTTC
TRBV5-1,TRBD2,15,.,TRBJ2-1,CASSPGLAGGGEQFF,TGCGCCAGCAGCCCTGGACTAGCGGGAGGTGGTGAGCAGTTCTTC
TRBV20-1,.,14,many,TRBJ1-5,CSARFAGAQEPQHF,TGCAGTGCTAGATTCGCGGGGGCCCAGGAGCCCCAGCATTTT
TRBV7-2,.,13,many,TRBJ2-1,CASSPGTLNEQFF,TGTGCCAGCAGCCCTGGGACTTTAAATGAGCAGTTCTTC
TRBV27,.,16,many,TRBJ2-3,CASSSETLFLSDTQYF,TGTGCCAGCAGTTCCGAGACATTATTTCTCTCAGATACGCAGTATTTT
TRBV4-3,.,14,many,TRBJ1-3,CASSQGPPGNTIYF,TGCGCCAGCAGCCAAGGGCCACCCGGAAACACCATATATTTT
TRBV29-1,TRBD1,17,many,TRBJ1-4,CSVTIQGALRLDEKLFF,TGCAGCGTGACAATACAGGGGGCTCTCCGCCTTGATGAAAAACTGTTTTTT
TRBV20-1,.,14,medium-sized,TRBJ1-5,CSAERLKENQPQHF,TGCAGTGCTGAGAGATTGAAAGAAAATCAGCCCCAGCATTTT
TRBV20-1,.,13,.,TRBJ2-7,CSANLGGAGEQYF,TGCAGTGCCAATCTAGGGGGGGCGGGAGAGCAGTACTTT
TRBV2,.,14,many,TRBJ2-7,CASSEGTTYYEQYF,TGTGCCAGCAGTGAGGGGACAACTTACTACGAGCAGTACTTC
TRBV19,TRBD2,14,.,TRBJ2-1,CASTRLARGLEQFF,TGTGCCAGTACCAGACTAGCGAGAGGGCTTGAGCAGTTCTTC
TRBV29-1,TRBD1,13,many,TRBJ1-2,CSAADRGYYGYTF,TGCAGCGCCGCGGACAGGGGGTACTATGGCTACACCTTC
TRBV5-1,.,14,many,TRBJ2-7,CASSLGGNSYEQYF,TGCGCCAGCAGCTTGGGGGGAAACTCCTACGAGCAGTACTTC
TRBV11-2,.,14,.,TRBJ2-3,CASIWVTNADTQYF,TGTGCCAGCATCTGGGTGACGAATGCAGATACGCAGTATTTT
TRBV11-3,TRBD1,12,medium-sized,TRBJ2-7,CASSRGQGEQYF,TGTGCCAGCAGCCGCGGACAGGGTGAGCAGTACTTC
TRBV20-1,.,16,many,TRBJ2-3,CSAPEVAAPSTDTQYF,TGCAGTGCTCCCGAGGTCGCCGCGCCCAGCACAGATACGCAGTATTTT
TRBV30,TRBD1,15,many,TRBJ1-4,CAWSMQTGRKEKLFF,TGTGCCTGGAGTATGCAGACAGGGCGGAAGGAAAAACTGTTTTTT
TRBV12-3/TRBV12-4,TRBD1,14,many,TRBJ1-1,CASTSRTGNTEAFF,TGTGCCAGCACCTCTAGGACAGGGAACACTGAAGCTTTCTTT
TRBV4-1,.,16,many,TRBJ1-4,CASSPGGQRIMEKLFF,TGCGCCAGCAGCCCGGGAGGACAGAGAATTATGGAAAAACTGTTTTTT
TRBV14,.,16,many,TRBJ2-7,CASSQVGAPSSYEQYF,TGTGCCAGCAGCCAGGTGGGGGCTCCCAGCTCCTACGAGCAGTACTTC
TRBV29-1,.,13,many,TRBJ1-4,CSVRSPDGRKLFF,TGCAGCGTTCGTTCGCCTGACGGGCGAAAACTGTTTTTT
TRBV7-9,TRBD1,14,many,TRBJ2-7,CASSFSPAGTGVIF,TGTGCCAGCAGCTTCTCCCCCGCCGGGACAGGGGTCATCTTC
TRBV21-1,.,14,many,TRBJ1-2,CASRYSGGPAGYTF,TGTGCCAGCAGATATTCAGGGGGTCCCGCTGGCTACACCTTC
TRBV3-1,TRBD1,15,many,TRBJ1-1,CASSHLDRGGHEAFF,TGTGCCAGCAGCCATCTGGACAGGGGAGGTCATGAAGCTTTCTTT
TRBV5-1,TRBD2,15,many,TRBJ2-7,CASTPGTSGTHEQYF,TGCGCCAGCACGCCCGGGACTAGCGGGACCCACGAGCAGTACTTC
TRBV29-1,.,12,many,TRBJ2-7,CSVKVTLYEQYF,TGCAGCGTTAAGGTAACCCTCTACGAGCAGTACTTC
TRBV7-9,TRBD1,11,.,TRBJ1-1,CASSSDRVPFF,TGTGCCAGCAGCTCGGACAGGGTACCTTTCTTT
TRBV7-2,TRBD2,16,many,TRBJ2-3,CASSPHLAGGADTQYF,TGTGCCAGCAGCCCCCATCTAGCGGGAGGGGCAGATACGCAGTATTTT
TRBV20-1,TRBD2,16,many,TRBJ2-1,CSAGTSGGGSYNEQFF,TGCAGTGCGGGCACTAGCGGGGGGGGCTCCTACAATGAGCAGTTCTTC
TRBV20-1,.,14,once,TRBJ2-7,CSAPPQGGIYEQYF,TGCAGTGCTCCCCCTCAGGGGGGGATCTACGAGCAGTACTTC
TRBV3-1,.,15,many,TRBJ2-1,CASSYRASIENEQFF,TGTGCCAGCAGCTACCGGGCCTCCATTGAAAATGAGCAGTTCTTC
TRBV5-1,.,15,many,TRBJ2-3,CASSLIAASTDTQYF,TGCGCCAGCAGCTTGATCGCCGCGAGCACAGATACGCAGTATTTT
TRBV12-3/TRBV12-4,.,12,.,TRBJ2-1,CASSLAADEQFF,TGTGCCAGCAGTTTAGCCGCGGATGAGCAGTTCTTC
TRBV7-2,TRBD2,15,.,TRBJ2-1,CASSFPETSGNEQFF,TGTGCCAGCAGCTTTCCAGAGACTAGCGGTAATGAGCAGTTCTTC
TRBV12-3/TRBV12-4,.,13,many,TRBJ2-3,CASGVAGTDTQYF,TGTGCCAGTGGGGTGGCAGGCACAGATACGCAGTATTTT
TRBV3-1,.,15,many,TRBJ2-7,CASSQGDLLSYEQYF,TGTGCCAGCAGCCAAGGGGATCTGCTGTCCTACGAGCAGTACTTC
TRBV3-1,TRBD2,13,.,TRBJ2-2,CASSPSGGGELFF,TGTGCCAGCAGCCCTTCGGGGGGGGGGGAGCTGTTTTTT
TRBV7-9,.,15,many,TRBJ1-1,CASSFPILGQQGAFF,TGTGCCAGCAGCTTCCCGATCCTCGGACAGCAAGGAGCTTTCTTT
TRBV10-3,TRBD1,14,medium-sized,TRBJ1-1,CAIRVGQGNTEAFF,TGTGCCATCAGGGTGGGACAGGGGAACACTGAAGCTTTCTTT
TRBV5-1,TRBD2,16,many,TRBJ2-1,CASSLGPSGGANEQFF,TGCGCCAGCAGCTTGGGGCCTAGCGGGGGGGCCAATGAGCAGTTCTTC
TRBV10-3,.,13,medium-sized,TRBJ2-7,CAIMEGSNYEQYF,TGTGCCATCATGGAGGGATCCAACTACGAGCAGTACTTC
TRBV29-1,.,12,many,TRBJ2-2,CSAGPLGGELFF,TGCAGCGCCGGCCCTTTAGGCGGGGAGCTGTTTTTT
TRBV6-2/TRBV6-3,TRBD2,18,many,TRBJ2-1,CASSYSPPTGGIYNEQFF,TGTGCCAGCAGTTACTCGCCCCCGACGGGAGGGATTTACAATGAGCAGTTCTTC
TRBV20-1,.,10,many,TRBJ2-3,CSASADTQYF,TGCAGTGCTAGCGCAGATACGCAGTATTTT
TRBV12-5,TRBD1,17,many,TRBJ1-2,CASGLGRDRGLDYGYTF,TGTGCTAGTGGTTTGGGCCGGGACAGGGGGCTGGACTATGGCTACACCTTC
TRBV20-1,.,12,medium-sized,TRBJ2-3,CSAHPNTDTQYF,TGCAGTGCCCATCCTAACACAGATACGCAGTATTTT
TRBV6-2/TRBV6-3,TRBD1,17,many,TRBJ1-1,CASSPGQGFLLAAEAFF,TGTGCCAGCAGTCCGGGACAGGGGTTCCTCCTCGCCGCTGAAGCTTTCTTT
TRBV29-1,.,14,many,TRBJ2-7,CSVAGPSTFYEQYF,TGCAGCGTTGCCGGGCCATCGACCTTCTACGAGCAGTACTTC
TRBV4-2,TRBD1,14,many,TRBJ1-5,CASSQGQVGQPQHF,TGTGCCAGCAGCCAGGGACAGGTGGGTCAGCCCCAGCATTTT
TRBV6-1,.,13,many,TRBJ1-4,CASSQGPNEKLLF,TGTGCCAGCAGCCAGGGGCCTAATGAAAAACTGCTTTTT
TRBV18,.,17,many,TRBJ1-3,CASSPTGLLSSGNTIYF,TGTGCCAGCTCACCGACTGGGCTACTTAGCTCTGGAAACACCATATATTTT
TRBV2,.,14,many,TRBJ2-7,CASRMANTAREQYF,TGTGCCAGCCGAATGGCTAATACGGCGCGCGAGCAGTACTTC
TRBV3-1,TRBD1,14,many,TRBJ2-7,CASSQRTGTYEQYF,TGTGCCAGCAGCCAACGGACAGGGACCTACGAGCAGTACTTC
TRBV25-1,.,13,many,TRBJ2-7,CASRVPGRDEQYF,TGTGCCAGCAGAGTCCCAGGGCGCGACGAGCAGTACTTC
TRBV14,.,14,many,TRBJ1-1,CASSQIRDRTEAFF,TGTGCCAGCAGCCAAATCAGGGATAGAACTGAAGCTTTCTTT
TRBV20-1,.,13,many,TRBJ1-1,CSARRDLNTEAFF,TGCAGTGCTAGACGTGATCTGAACACTGAAGCTTTCTTT